This entry lists 23 T cell receptor beta chains sequenced from one sample in a study of cytomegalovirus exposure and HLA in healthy donors. Use of 60 Vbeta and 13 Jbeta primers characterized the PCR. TCRdb's copy holds only in-frame clones and misses some; the assay was immunoSEQ multiplex PCR. The table lists some 150,000 clones, roughly 80% of them singletons. What was sequenced was PBMCs. These receptors all stem from a man aged 30-40 years in good health and CMV-seropositive.

The gene calls are TRBV7-9 and TRBJ1-5; 7 bases match TRBD1. The V gene end was trimmed by 5 bases and the J gene end by 5 bases; junction bases not matched to a gene: 12. This CDR3 contains 16 residues. The germline V gene has CDR1 SEHNR and CDR2 FQNEAQ (reference sequence). CDR3 in amino acids: CASSRYSTGEYQPQHF. In DNA, the CDR3 is TGTGCCAGCAGCCGTTATTCAACAGGGGAATATCAGCCCCAGCATTTT.

The chain couples TRBV7-8 to TRBJ2-2, with 14 positions matching TRBD2. This CDR3 has 19 residues. V trimming: 5 bases; J trimming: 0 bases; junction bases outside the gene matches: 8. Germline V CDR1 and CDR2: SGHVS, FQNEAQ. The CDR3: CASSPLGLAGAANTGELFF. CDR3 bases: TGTGCCAGCAGCCCCTTGGGACTAGCGGGGGCCGCGAACACCGGGGAGCTGTTTTTT. Based on the CDR3 plus reference TRBV7-8 and TRBJ2-2, the full variable domain is GAGVSQSPRYKVAKRGQDVALRCDPISGHVSLFWYQQALGQGPEFLTYFQNEAQLDKSGLPSDRFFAERPEGSVSTLKIQRTQQEDSAVYLCASSPLGLAGAANTGELFFGEGSRLTVL.

In its sample, this clone was seen once. The V and J genes are TRBV18 and TRBJ2-3; TRBD2 aligns across 7 bases. CDR3 length equals 15 residues. CDR1 is KGHSH, CDR2 LQKENI, per germline. V was pared by 0 bases and J by 5 bases, with 5 bases of the junction left unmatched. In nucleotides, the CDR3 is TGTGCCAGCTCACCACCAAGGGAGGGTAGAGATACGCAGTATTTT. Its translation: CASSPPREGRDTQYF.

V and J are TRBV27 and TRBJ2-7; D may be TRBD2 (6 bases). Germline V CDR1 and CDR2: MNHEY, SMNVEV (reference sequence). The CDR3 extends over 14 amino acids. V was clipped by 3 bases and J by 7 bases, with 16 bases between them. The CDR3 loop is CASSLGGQFREQYF. The CDR3 DNA is TGTGCCAGCAGTTTGGGGGGTCAGTTTCGGGAGCAGTACTTC.

The rearrangement uses TRBV19 and TRBJ2-1; 10 bases agree with TRBD2. This CDR3 is built from 14 residues. V was pared by 10 bases and J by 10 bases, with 13 bases of the junction left unmatched. Germline assignment: CDR1 LNHDA and CDR2 SQIVND (reference sequence). The CDR3 DNA is TGTGCCACAATCCGGATAGCGGGGGGCCAGGAGCAGTTCTTC. It codes for CATIRIAGGQEQFF.

The chain combines TRBV2 with TRBJ2-7; TRBD2 matches at 9 bases. Germline V gene lookup returns CDR1 SNHLY and CDR2 FYNNEI. The V gene end was trimmed by 5 bases and the J gene end by 0 bases; junction bases not matched to a gene: 5. The CDR3 loop spans 15 amino acids. The CDR3 sequence is CASSWTSASSYEQYF. CDR3 sequence (DNA): TGTGCCAGCAGTTGGACTAGCGCGAGCTCCTACGAGCAGTACTTC.

The chain carries TRBV6-5 and TRBJ1-6; TRBD1 matches 7 bases. The CDR3 spans 15 residues. CDR1 MNHEY and CDR2 SVGAGI come from the germline V gene. Trimming removed 7 bases from V and 9 bases from J; junction bases left unmatched: 12. DNA for the CDR3: TGTGCCAGCACCCGCGGAACAGGGGAGTCTTCACCCCTCCACTTT. Encoded protein: CASTRGTGESSPLHF.

The chain employs TRBV5-6 and TRBJ1-2, with a weak D call TRBD1 (6 bases). Germline CDR1 SGHDT, CDR2 YYEEEE. The CDR3 extends over 14 amino acids. V lost 5 bases, J lost 2 bases, and 13 bases lay in between. CDR3 region: CASRLLQGNYGYTF. The CDR3 DNA follows: TGTGCCAGCAGACTCCTTCAGGGGAACTATGGCTACACCTTC.

This chain uses TRBV10-3 with TRBJ2-3; tentatively, D is TRBD1 (5 bases). Looked up from germline, CDR1 is ENHRY and CDR2 is SYGVKD. This CDR3 spans 14 amino acids. V was shortened by 5 bases and J by 0 bases, with 9 bases between the two germline ends. The CDR3 reads CAISSTDSTDTQYF. CDR3 nucleotides: TGTGCCATCAGTTCGACAGATAGCACAGATACGCAGTATTTT.

The V gene is TRBV11-3, the J gene TRBJ2-2; 14 bases agree with TRBD2. The CDR3 contains 19 residues. J lost 7 bases, V lost 4 bases, and 14 bases had no gene match. The germline CDR1 and CDR2 sequences are SGHNT and YENEEA. CDR3 in DNA: TGTGCCAGCAGCTCAACCGGACTAGCGGGGGGCCCCCCAGGCGGGGAGCTGTTTTTT. Residues: CASSSTGLAGGPPGGELFF.

The chain couples TRBV2 to TRBJ2-2, with a possible D match to TRBD1 (7 bases). Trimming took 9 bases from V and 8 from J, leaving 13 bases between them. Germline V gene lookup returns CDR1 SNHLY and CDR2 FYNNEI. The length of the CDR3 is 12 residues. This CDR3 reads CARQGRSGELFF. In DNA form, the CDR3 reads TGTGCCAGACAGGGGAGGTCGGGGGAGCTGTTTTTT.

The V call is TRBV18, the J call TRBJ1-1; D is undetermined. The CDR3 runs 14 residues. CDR1 is KGHSH and CDR2 is LQKENI in the germline V gene. V dropped 3 bases and J dropped 1 base, with 9 bases sitting between them. CDR3 sequence reads: CASSPWQENTEAFF. The CDR3 DNA reads as TGTGCCAGCTCACCGTGGCAGGAGAACACTGAAGCTTTCTTT.

The sample holds a few counts of this clone. Additional DNA sequences in this sample encode the identical CDR3. This chain connects TRBV4-1 to TRBJ1-4, with 9 bases that match TRBD1. Germline V gives CDR1 MGHRA, CDR2 YSYEKL. J gave up 6 bases and V 1 base, and 3 bases lay outside the gene matches. The CDR3 has 15 amino acids. CDR3 nucleotides: TGCGCCAGCAGCCAAGTGAGGACAGGGGATGAAAAACTGTTTTTT. As protein: CASSQVRTGDEKLFF.

CDR3 amino acids: CATSRDVVTGRTGELFF. For the CDR3, the DNA is TGTGCCACCAGCAGAGATGTAGTGACAGGGCGAACCGGGGAGCTGTTTTTT. V gene TRBV15 combines with J gene TRBJ2-2; 7 bases agree with TRBD1. CDR1 and CDR2 (germline): LNHNV, YYDKDF (reference sequence). The CDR3 contains 17 residues. The trim removed 0 bases at V and 5 bases at J, leaving 9 bases unmatched.

CDR3 coding DNA: TGTGCCAGCTCACCACCGCGCGGGGGGGGCACAGATACGCAGTATTTT. This codes for CASSPPRGGGTDTQYF. This chain connects TRBV18 to TRBJ2-3, with 9 bases identical to TRBD2. Germline trimming cut 0 bases from V and 1 base from J; bases unmatched to any gene: 2. Germline values: CDR1 KGHSH, CDR2 LQKENI. CDR3 length: 16 amino acids.

J is TRBJ1-4 and V is TRBV15; maybe TRBD1 (6 bases). Trimming pared 5 bases from V and 7 bases from J, leaving 14 bases between. The germline V gene encodes CDR1 LNHNV and CDR2 YYDKDF (reference sequence). The CDR3 spans 14 residues. The CDR3 spells CATSRTGSLEKLFF. Written as DNA, the CDR3 is TGTGCCACCAGCCGAACAGGGTCCCTTGAAAAACTGTTTTTT.

The chain employs TRBV10-3 and TRBJ2-7, with 8 bases aligning to TRBD1. The CDR3 is 16 amino acids. The V and J ends lost 6 bases and 3 bases, in that order; junction bases with no gene match: 13. Germline CDR1 ENHRY, CDR2 SYGVKD. The CDR3 DNA is TGTGCCATCAGGGGGACGCCGGGACAGGACATCTACGAGCAGTACTTC. Its protein is CAIRGTPGQDIYEQYF.

The chain recombines TRBV19 with TRBJ1-5, with D unresolved. CDR1 and CDR2 (germline): LNHDA, SQIVND (reference sequence). The CDR3 has 12 amino acids. Trimming took off 7 bases at V and 1 base at J, with 5 bases between the two ends. CDR3 nucleotides: TGTGCCAGTATAATAAGCAATCAGCCCCAGCATTTT. Its translation: CASIISNQPQHF. Drawing the rest from reference TRBV19 and TRBJ1-5, the complete variable domain is DGGITQSPKYLFRKEGQNVTLSCEQNLNHDAMYWYRQDPGQGLRLIYYSQIVNDFQKGDIAEGYSVSREKKESFPLTVTSAQKNPTAFYLCASIISNQPQHFGDGTRLSIL.

This chain joins TRBV7-7 and TRBJ2-7, with 8 bases lining up with TRBD2. Trimming cost V 6 bases and J 6 bases; bases outside gene matches: 10. This CDR3 region has 14 residues. From germline, CDR1 is SSHAT and CDR2 FNYEAQ (reference sequence). In DNA, the CDR3 is TGTGCCAGCAGTTCCGCGGGGGGCGCCGCCGAGCAGTACTTC. It translates to CASSSAGGAAEQYF.

The V and J genes are TRBV7-2 and TRBJ2-7; 9 bases line up with TRBD1. Germline V gene lookup returns CDR1 SGHTA and CDR2 FQGNSA. CDR3 length equals 14 residues. V dropped 5 bases and J dropped 1; count of bases not matched to a gene: 3. The CDR3 region is CASSGQGKSYEQYF. The CDR3 DNA follows: TGTGCCAGCAGCGGACAGGGGAAGTCCTACGAGCAGTACTTC.

This clone was found a few times. The chain recombines TRBV5-6 with TRBJ2-7; D call uncertain. CDR3 length: 15 amino acids. Looked up from germline, CDR1 is SGHDT and CDR2 is YYEEEE. Trimming removed 0 bases at V and 7 bases at J, with 17 bases between. CDR3 sequence (DNA): TGTGCCAGCAGCTTGGCGGTCACGTCCGTGTGGGAGCAGTACTTC. Translation gives CASSLAVTSVWEQYF.

The table lists this clone with a count of one. V gene TRBV6-5 combines with J gene TRBJ1-4, with 7 nucleotides matching TRBD1. The germline V gene encodes CDR1 MNHEY and CDR2 SVGAGI. J lost 8 bases, V lost 6 bases, and 9 bases had no gene match. This CDR3 has 14 amino acids. This CDR3 reads CASRQNQGGEKLFF. CDR3 DNA: TGTGCCAGCAGACAAAATCAGGGGGGCGAAAAACTGTTTTTT.

The chain carries TRBV2 and TRBJ2-6; 8 bases align to TRBD1. Germline V gene data show CDR1 as SNHLY and CDR2 as FYNNEI. Unmatched junction bases numbered 4, after V lost 6 bases and J lost 0 bases. This CDR3 has 16 residues. CDR3 bases: TGTGCCAGCAGGGCACAGGGGGGCTCTGGGGCCAACGTCCTGACTTTC. Amino acids: CASRAQGGSGANVLTF.